This TCR beta chain was obtained from a study of T cell responses to AZD1222 COVID-19 vaccine. Findings and caveats of the study: Reportedly, close to half of spike-specific TCRs are directed against unmutated variant regions.

Concerning this clone itself: Its target is unknown.

The CDR3 contains 15 residues. Trimming removed 4 bases at V and 6 bases at J, with 18 bases between. The germline gives CDR1 SGHTA, CDR2 FQGNSA. Here immunoSEQ multiplex PCR was the method, and the copy in TCRdb shows in-frame clones only, minus some. The sample includes some 130,000 clones, 90% of them seen just once. The specimen was peripheral blood, collected on day 0 of AZD1222 vaccination. The clonotype comes from an adult in good health. This chain uses TRBV7-2 with TRBJ2-5; a weak D match, TRBD2 (5 bases). The CDR3 loop is CASSSDSVPRQTQYF. CDR3 sequence (DNA): TGTGCCAGCAGCTCAGATAGCGTCCCCCGGCAGACCCAGTACTTC.